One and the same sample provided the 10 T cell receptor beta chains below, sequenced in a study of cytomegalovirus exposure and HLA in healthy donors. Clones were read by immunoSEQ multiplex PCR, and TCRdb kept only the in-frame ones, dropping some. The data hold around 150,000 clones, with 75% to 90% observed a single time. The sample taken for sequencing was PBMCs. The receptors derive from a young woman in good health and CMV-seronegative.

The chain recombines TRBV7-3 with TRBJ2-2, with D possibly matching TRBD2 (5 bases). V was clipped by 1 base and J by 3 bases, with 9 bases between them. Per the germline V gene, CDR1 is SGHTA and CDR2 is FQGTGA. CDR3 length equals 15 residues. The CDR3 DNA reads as TGTGCCAGCAGCTTAAACCACGGGGACACCGGGGAGCTGTTTTTT. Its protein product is CASSLNHGDTGELFF.

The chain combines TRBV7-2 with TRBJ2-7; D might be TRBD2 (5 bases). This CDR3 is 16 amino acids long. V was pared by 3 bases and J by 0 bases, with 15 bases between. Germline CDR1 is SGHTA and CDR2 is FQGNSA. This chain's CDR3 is CASSLSRDLGSYEQYF. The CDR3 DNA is TGTGCCAGCAGCTTGTCGAGGGATTTGGGCTCCTACGAGCAGTACTTC.

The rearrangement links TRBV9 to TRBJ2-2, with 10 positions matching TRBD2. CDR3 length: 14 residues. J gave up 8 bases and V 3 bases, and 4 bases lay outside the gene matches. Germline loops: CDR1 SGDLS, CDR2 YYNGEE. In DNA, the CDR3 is TGTGCCAGCAGCGGAACAGCGGGAGGGGGGGAGCTGTTTTTT. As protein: CASSGTAGGGELFF.

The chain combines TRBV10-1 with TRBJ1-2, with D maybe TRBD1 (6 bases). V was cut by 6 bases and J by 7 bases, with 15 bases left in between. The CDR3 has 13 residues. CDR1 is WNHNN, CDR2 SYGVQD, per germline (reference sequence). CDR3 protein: CASSDGGARGYTF. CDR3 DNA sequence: TGCGCCAGCAGCGATGGGGGGGCGCGTGGCTACACCTTC.

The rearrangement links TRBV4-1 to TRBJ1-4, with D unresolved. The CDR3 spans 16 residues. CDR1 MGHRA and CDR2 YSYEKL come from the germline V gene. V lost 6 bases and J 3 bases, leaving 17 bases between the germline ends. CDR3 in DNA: TGCGCCAGCAGTCCCCGGGATGGGTTGGCTAATGAAAAACTGTTTTTT. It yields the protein CASSPRDGLANEKLFF.

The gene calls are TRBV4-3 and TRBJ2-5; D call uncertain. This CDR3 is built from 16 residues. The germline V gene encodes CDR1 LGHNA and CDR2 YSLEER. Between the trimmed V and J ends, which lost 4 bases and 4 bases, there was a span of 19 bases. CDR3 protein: CASSRVKWAVGETQYF. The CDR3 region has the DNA TGCGCCAGCAGCCGCGTTAAGTGGGCCGTGGGAGAGACCCAGTACTTC.

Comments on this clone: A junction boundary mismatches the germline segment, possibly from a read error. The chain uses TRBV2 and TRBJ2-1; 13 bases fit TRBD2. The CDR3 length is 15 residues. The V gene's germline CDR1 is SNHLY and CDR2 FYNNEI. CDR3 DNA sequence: TGTGCCAGCAGCGAAGAGGGACTAGCGGGGAATGAGCAGTTCTTC. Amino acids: CASSEEGLAGNEQFF.

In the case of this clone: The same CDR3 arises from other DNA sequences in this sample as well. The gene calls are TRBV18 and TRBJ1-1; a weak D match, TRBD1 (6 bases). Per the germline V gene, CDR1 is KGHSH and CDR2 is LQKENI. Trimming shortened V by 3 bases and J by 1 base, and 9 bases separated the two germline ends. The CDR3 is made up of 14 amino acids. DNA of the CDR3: TGTGCCAGCTCACCTCGGGGGGCGAACACTGAAGCTTTCTTT. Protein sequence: CASSPRGANTEAFF.

CDR3 residues: CASSLGWTSTNTGELFF. In nucleotides, the CDR3 is TGTGCCAGCAGCTTAGGTTGGACAAGTACGAACACCGGGGAGCTGTTTTTT. The chain carries TRBV7-9 and TRBJ2-2; the D gene is possibly TRBD1 (5 bases). Trimming removed 1 base from V and 0 bases from J, with 12 bases in between. This CDR3 has 17 residues. Germline CDR1 SEHNR, CDR2 FQNEAQ (reference sequence).

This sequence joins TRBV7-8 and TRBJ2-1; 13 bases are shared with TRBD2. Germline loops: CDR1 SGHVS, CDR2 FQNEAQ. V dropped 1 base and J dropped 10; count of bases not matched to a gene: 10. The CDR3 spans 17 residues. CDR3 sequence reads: CASSLEAGTSGIGEQFF. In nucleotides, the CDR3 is TGTGCCAGCAGCTTAGAGGCCGGGACTAGCGGGATTGGGGAGCAGTTCTTC.